These 15 T cell receptor beta chains were sequenced from one sample in a study of blood T cell repertoires in COVID-19. Sequenced by immunoSEQ multiplex PCR; TCRdb stores in-frame clones only, minus some. Seen here are more than 150,000 clones, approximately 90% observed once, and the top ten hold approximately 15%. Sequenced material: peripheral blood. The receptor set was obtained from a woman in her 40s with acute or convalescent COVID-19.

This clone has just one count. The chain employs TRBV6-1 and TRBJ1-1, with 8 bases that match TRBD1. CDR3 length: 15 amino acids. J was trimmed by 1 base and V by 0 bases; bases with no gene match: 1. Germline V gives CDR1 MNHNS, CDR2 SASEGT. Written as DNA, the CDR3 is TGTGCCAGCAGTGAAGCCGGGACAGGGAACACTGAAGCTTTCTTT. Protein sequence: CASSEAGTGNTEAFF.

The chain is built from TRBV9 and TRBJ2-7; D perhaps matches TRBD2 (5 bases). V was shortened by 4 bases and J by 3 bases, with 17 bases between the two germline ends. Per germline, CDR1 SGDLS and CDR2 YYNGEE. The CDR3 sequence is 15 residues long. The DNA for the CDR3 is TGTGCCAGCAGCCGACTAAGTGATAGCAACTACGAGCAGTACTTC. Translated: CASSRLSDSNYEQYF.

This rearrangement joins TRBV4-1 to TRBJ2-2; 10 nucleotides line up with TRBD1. This CDR3 contains 15 residues. V dropped 4 bases and J dropped 5; count of bases not matched to a gene: 4. The germline gives CDR1 MGHRA, CDR2 YSYEKL. The CDR3 DNA follows: TGCGCCAGCAGCCTGGGACAGGGGACTACCGGGGAGCTGTTTTTT. Translated: CASSLGQGTTGELFF.

The rearrangement links TRBV28 to TRBJ2-7; 10 bases agree with TRBD1. Germline CDR1 reads MDHEN; CDR2 reads SYDVKM. With 4 bases clipped from V and 5 bases from J, the junction kept 2 bases outside the gene matches. The CDR3 consists of 13 residues. The CDR3 is CASSSGQGNEQYF. CDR3 nucleotides: TGTGCCAGCAGTTCGGGACAGGGGAACGAGCAGTACTTC.

Concerning this clone: Here the CDR3 omits its conserved ending phenylalanine or tryptophan, so a read error is the likely source. The J gene is TRBJ2-3, the V gene TRBV7-2, with 10 bases identical to TRBD2. Trimming at V came to 1 base and at J to 0 bases, leaving 4 bases not matched to a gene. The CDR3 extends over 17 amino acids. CDR1 and CDR2 from the germline V gene are SGHTA and FQGNSA. The CDR3 region has the DNA TGTGCCAGCAGCTTAGGAGCGGGGGGGCGCAGCACAGATACGCAGTATCTT. This codes for CASSLGAGGRSTDTQYL.

The rearrangement joins TRBV5-6 to TRBJ2-7; no firm D call. The CDR3 has 17 residues. V lost 3 bases and J 2 bases, leaving 21 bases between the germline ends. Germline assignment: CDR1 SGHDT and CDR2 YYEEEE. CDR3 residues: CASSSPSPGELTYEQYF. CDR3 bases: TGTGCCAGCAGCTCCCCGTCTCCGGGTGAGTTGACCTACGAGCAGTACTTC.

The rearrangement uses TRBV20-1 and TRBJ1-6; TRBD1 might be the D (6 bases). The V end was cut by 3 bases, the J end by 10 bases, with 13 bases between. Germline CDR1 and CDR2: DFQATT and SNEGSKA (reference sequence). CDR3 length equals 13 residues. DNA of the CDR3: TGCAGTGCTAGTTTGGGGGCATTGTCACCCCTCCACTTT. Protein product: CSASLGALSPLHF.

This chain connects TRBV28 to TRBJ1-3; D unresolved. CDR3 length equals 16 residues. The V end was cut by 2 bases, the J end by 2 bases, with 13 bases between. Germline lookup yields CDR1 MDHEN and CDR2 SYDVKM. CDR3 loop: CASSLGYTGAGNTIYF. The CDR3 DNA reads as TGTGCCAGCAGTTTAGGTTATACGGGTGCTGGAAACACCATATATTTT.

CDR3 amino acids: CSATGVETDTQYF. CDR3 sequence (DNA): TGCAGCGCGACAGGGGTGGAGACAGATACGCAGTATTTT. V and J are TRBV29-1 and TRBJ2-3; 8 nucleotides line up with TRBD1. The CDR3 has 13 residues. The V segment lost 7 bases and the J segment 3 bases; nucleotides outside the gene matches: 6. Germline CDR1 SQVTM, CDR2 ANQGSEA.

The chain joins TRBV7-9 to TRBJ2-7; 8 bases line up with TRBD2. J was trimmed by 3 bases and V by 5 bases; bases with no gene match: 12. The CDR3 covers 16 residues. Germline loops: CDR1 SEHNR, CDR2 FQNEAQ (reference sequence). The chain's CDR3 is CASSDRFTGGDYEQYF. The CDR3 coding sequence is TGTGCCAGCAGCGACCGATTTACGGGAGGGGACTACGAGCAGTACTTC. Supplemented by reference TRBV7-9 and TRBJ2-7, the full variable domain reads DTGVSQNPRHKITKRGQNVTFRCDPISEHNRLYWYRQTLGQGPEFLTYFQNEAQLEKSRLLSDRFSAERPKGSFSTLEIQRTEQGDSAMYLCASSDRFTGGDYEQYFGPGTRLTVT.

This clone was recorded a few times. The V call is TRBV6-5, the J call TRBJ1-3, with a weak D call TRBD1 (5 bases). There are 15 residues in the CDR3. The V gene's germline CDR1 is MNHEY and CDR2 SVGAGI. V was trimmed by 9 bases and J by 0 bases, leaving 15 bases between them. CDR3 loop: CASHQGSYSGNTIYF. The CDR3 nucleotides read TGTGCCAGTCATCAGGGTTCGTACTCTGGAAACACCATATATTTT.

The rearrangement uses TRBV5-1 and TRBJ2-2, with 9 bases lining up with TRBD1. The CDR3 is made up of 16 amino acids. Germline V gene sequence: CDR1 SGHRS, CDR2 YFSETQ. V was clipped by 4 bases and J by 4 bases; unmatched bases: 8. The CDR3: CASSGPGDRVTGELFF. CDR3 DNA sequence: TGCGCCAGCAGCGGTCCAGGGGACAGGGTCACCGGGGAGCTGTTTTTT.

V usage is TRBV5-5 and J usage is TRBJ2-7, with D unclear. Per germline, CDR1 SGHKS and CDR2 YYEKEE (reference sequence). The CDR3 is 15 residues long. The V end was cut by 4 bases, the J end by 2 bases, with 16 bases between. The CDR3 here is CASSPHPDTAYEQYF. For the CDR3, the DNA is TGTGCCAGCAGCCCCCACCCAGACACTGCCTACGAGCAGTACTTC.

The gene calls are TRBV19 and TRBJ1-6, with a tentative D call TRBD1 (5 bases). The CDR3 runs to 18 residues. V was clipped by 7 bases and J by 0 bases, with 19 bases between them. Looked up from germline, CDR1 is LNHDA and CDR2 is SQIVND (reference sequence). The CDR3 spells CASTDSGLLSSYNSPLHF. The CDR3, as DNA: TGTGCCAGTACCGATTCGGGACTCTTAAGCTCCTATAATTCACCCCTCCACTTT. Full variable domain (missing parts from reference TRBV19 and TRBJ1-6): DGGITQSPKYLFRKEGQNVTLSCEQNLNHDAMYWYRQDPGQGLRLIYYSQIVNDFQKGDIAEGYSVSREKKESFPLTVTSAQKNPTAFYLCASTDSGLLSSYNSPLHFGNGTRLTVT.

This chain uses TRBV28 with TRBJ2-7, with D perhaps TRBD2 (5 bases). V was cut by 5 bases and J by 3 bases, with 14 bases left in between. In germline, CDR1 is MDHEN, CDR2 SYDVKM. CDR3 length: 14 residues. The CDR3 nucleotides read TGTGCCAGCAGTCCCGGGGTGGTGGGCTACGAGCAGTACTTC. Residues: CASSPGVVGYEQYF.